This T cell receptor beta chain comes out of a study of T cells in Graves' hyperthyroidism and ophthalmopathy. For the study at large: Staff took peripheral blood when the initial diagnosis was made, before any treatment began.

Amplified regions were TCR beta CDR3 sequences from RNA transcripts. Initially, a first-round RT-PCR of the TCR CDR3 employed the HTBI primer set. TCRdb used MiXCR to reprocess the multiplex PCR reads, holding one entry per CDR3 protein. Of some 350,000 distinct CDR3 sequences detected, roughly 25% appear once; the ten largest clones hold roughly 70%. General study results and limits: Blood also carried most thyroid clonotypes expanded above 0.001.

This clonotype was detected many times. Antigen unknown. From more than 9.5 ml of fresh peripheral blood, PBMCs were isolated. Sequencing was carried out using blood. The sequence was collected from a man aged 45-65 years with Graves' hyperthyroidism.

The CDR3 nucleotides read TGTGCCAGTAGTAGAGGACTAGCGGGACCCACAGATACGCAGTATTTT. This gives the protein CASSRGLAGPTDTQYF. V and J are TRBV19 and TRBJ2-3; 12 nucleotides align to TRBD2. This CDR3 is built from 16 residues. V lost 4 bases to trimming and J lost 2 bases; unmatched junction nucleotides: 4. Per germline, CDR1 LNHDA and CDR2 SQIVND (reference sequence).